These 28 T cell receptor beta chains came from one sample sequenced in a study of T cell responses to AZD1222 COVID-19 vaccine. TCRdb's table, derived via immunoSEQ multiplex PCR, lists solely in-frame clones and lacks some. Here the sample spans roughly 150,000 clones, around 91% being singletons. Sequencing was performed on peripheral blood, taken 28 days after the second AZD1222 dose. These receptor sequences come from an adult who received the AZD1222 COVID-19 vaccine.

The rearrangement uses TRBV5-1 and TRBJ2-1; no definite D call. The length of the CDR3 is 12 residues. Trimming removed 2 bases at V and 8 bases at J, with 8 bases between. CDR1 SGHRS and CDR2 YFSETQ come from the germline V gene. CDR3 nucleotide sequence: TGCGCCAGCAGCTTTAGCCAAGATGAGCAGTTCTTC. This encodes CASSFSQDEQFF.

This chain joins TRBV4-2 and TRBJ1-1; possibly TRBD1 for D (5 bases). With 3 bases removed from V and 3 bases from J, the gap between germline ends came to 14 bases. This CDR3 has 15 residues. Germline assignment: CDR1 LGHNA and CDR2 YNFKEQ. CDR3 bases: TGTGCCAGCAGCCATGCTCGTGACAGCGACACTGAAGCTTTCTTT. Its translation is CASSHARDSDTEAFF.

The chain joins TRBV24-1 to TRBJ1-6; possibly TRBD1 for D (5 bases). CDR3 size: 13 residues. The germline V and J ends were trimmed by 4 bases and 7 bases, with 7 bases remaining between them. CDR1 is KGHDR and CDR2 is SFDVKD in the germline V gene. CDR3 sequence reads: CATSEAGNSPLHF. As DNA, the CDR3 is TGTGCCACCAGTGAGGCAGGGAATTCACCCCTCCACTTT.

Turning to this clone: The same CDR3 can be traced to other DNA sequences in this sample. The V call is TRBV2, the J call TRBJ1-1; 9 nucleotides match TRBD1. V lost 5 bases and J lost 0; bases outside the gene matches: 4. This CDR3 is built from 15 residues. CDR1 and CDR2 from the germline V gene are SNHLY and FYNNEI. DNA for the CDR3: TGTGCCAGCAGTCGAGGGACAGGGATGAACACTGAAGCTTTCTTT. Translation: CASSRGTGMNTEAFF.

The chain recombines TRBV27 with TRBJ1-5; 7 nucleotides align to TRBD1. The CDR3 runs 14 residues. The germline V gene has CDR1 MNHEY and CDR2 SMNVEV (reference sequence). V lost 6 bases and J lost 10; bases outside the gene matches: 12. CDR3 loop: CASSPTGVTQPQHF. CDR3 in DNA: TGTGCCAGCAGCCCCACAGGGGTAACCCAACCCCAGCATTTT.

The CDR3, as DNA: TGTGCCAGCAGCTCTATGGGGACAGACAACTATGGCTACACCTTC. Protein: CASSSMGTDNYGYTF. The rearrangement uses TRBV5-4 and TRBJ1-2; 7 bases are shared with TRBD1. This CDR3 has 15 residues. CDR1 SGHNT and CDR2 YYREEE come from the germline V gene (reference sequence). The ends lost 3 bases at V and 2 bases at J; junction bases unmatched: 7.

This chain joins TRBV3-1 (or the pseudogene TRBV3-2) and TRBJ1-1; a weak D match, TRBD1 (6 bases). V lost 4 bases and J lost 5, with 26 bases in between. Germline values: CDR1 LGHDT, CDR2 YNNKEL (reference sequence). The CDR3 spans 18 residues. CDR3 bases: TGTGCCAGCAGCCCCGACTCGGCAAGAAGGGGGGAAGGGACTGAAGCTTTCTTT. Encoded protein: CASSPDSARRGEGTEAFF.

The chain has TRBV19 and TRBJ1-5, with TRBD1 matching 7 bases. The CDR3 spans 16 residues. J lost 4 bases, V lost 0 bases, and 6 bases had no gene match. Germline V gene lookup returns CDR1 LNHDA and CDR2 SQIVND (reference sequence). The CDR3 nucleotides are TGTGCCAGTAGTATAGATGGGCAGGGGGGGAATCAGCCCCAGCATTTT. Protein product: CASSIDGQGGNQPQHF.

This chain links TRBV5-5 with TRBJ1-1; D unresolved. The CDR3 is 13 residues long. Germline assignment: CDR1 SGHKS and CDR2 YYEKEE (reference sequence). V lost 5 bases to trimming and J lost 3 bases, with 11 bases between them. CDR3 residues: CASRVTWDTEAFF. The CDR3, as DNA: TGTGCCAGCAGGGTAACGTGGGACACTGAAGCTTTCTTT.

In this sample, this clone turned up once. The chain recombines TRBV7-3 with TRBJ1-1, with D hard to call. V lost 2 bases, J lost 3 bases, and 10 bases lay in between. Per germline, CDR1 SGHTA and CDR2 FQGTGA. CDR3 length equals 14 residues. The DNA for the CDR3 is TGTGCCAGCAGCTTAGGCGGGGATGACACTGAAGCTTTCTTT. This encodes CASSLGGDDTEAFF.

The genes are TRBV29-1 and TRBJ2-1; tentative D call: TRBD2 (5 bases). Trimming took off 5 bases at V and 6 bases at J, with 11 bases between the two ends. CDR1 is SQVTM, CDR2 ANQGSEA, per germline. This CDR3 has 12 amino acids. The CDR3 DNA reads as TGCAGCGTTCCCGACTATTCCAATGAGCAGTTCTTC. It yields the protein CSVPDYSNEQFF.

The table lists this clone with a count of one. Here the CDR3 DNA reads TGTGCCAGCAGTTACGTGAGGGGTAGGACAGGGCAATCTGGGGCCAACGTCCTGACTTTC. Translation: CASSYVRGRTGQSGANVLTF. This chain joins TRBV6-2 or TRBV6-3 and TRBJ2-6; 8 bases agree with TRBD1. Losses at the gene ends were 2 bases for V and 1 base for J; bases not matched to a gene: 13. Germline V gene lookup returns CDR1 MNHEY and CDR2 SVGEGT. The CDR3 loop spans 20 amino acids.

This clone was recorded only once. V and J are TRBV6-5 and TRBJ1-5; TRBD1 aligns across 7 bases. The CDR3 runs 14 residues. The V segment lost 10 bases and the J segment 8 bases; nucleotides outside the gene matches: 14. CDR1 is MNHEY and CDR2 is SVGAGI in the germline V gene. The CDR3 protein is CATKWRGRTEPQHF. The CDR3 DNA follows: TGTGCCACCAAGTGGAGGGGGCGAACCGAGCCCCAGCATTTT.

The chain carries TRBV5-5 and TRBJ2-3; possibly TRBD2 for D (6 bases). The CDR3 consists of 15 residues. Trimming left V 4 bases short and J 4 bases short, with 16 bases between. Per the germline V gene, CDR1 is SGHKS and CDR2 is YYEKEE (reference sequence). CDR3 nucleotides: TGTGCCAGCAGCCCTCGGGGGAGCCCCTCAGATACGCAGTATTTT. It is translated as CASSPRGSPSDTQYF.

V gene TRBV12-3 or TRBV12-4 combines with J gene TRBJ2-3; tentative D call: TRBD2 (6 bases). Trimming removed 6 bases at V and 4 bases at J, with 11 bases between. The CDR3 has 13 amino acids. In nucleotides, the CDR3 is TGTGCCAGCAGCGGAGGGACCTCAGATACGCAGTATTTT. Protein: CASSGGTSDTQYF.

The V and J genes are TRBV10-3 and TRBJ1-1, with D perhaps matching TRBD1 (6 bases). V lost 6 bases and J 0 bases, leaving 14 bases between the germline ends. This CDR3 is 15 amino acids long. Germline V lookup: CDR1 ENHRY, CDR2 SYGVKD. CDR3 amino acids: CAISGGAAMNTEAFF. The CDR3 DNA sequence: TGTGCCATCAGCGGGGGGGCAGCAATGAACACTGAAGCTTTCTTT.

The chain couples TRBV10-3 to TRBJ1-2; maybe TRBD1 (6 bases). With 10 bases removed from V and 2 bases from J, the gap between germline ends came to 20 bases. This CDR3 contains 15 residues. CDR1 and CDR2 from the germline V gene are ENHRY and SYGVKD. The DNA of the CDR3 is TGTGCCACCGAGGGCAGGGGTAAATCCAACTATGGCTACACCTTC. Residues: CATEGRGKSNYGYTF.

The chain joins TRBV5-1 to TRBJ1-1, with TRBD1 matching 9 bases. From germline, CDR1 is SGHRS and CDR2 YFSETQ. The CDR3 totals 14 residues. V trimming: 3 bases; J trimming: 4 bases; junction bases outside the gene matches: 4. Written as DNA, the CDR3 is TGCGCCAGCAGCTCTGGACAGGGGAGCACTGAAGCTTTCTTT. Its protein product is CASSSGQGSTEAFF.

J is TRBJ2-3 and V is TRBV28; TRBD2 matches 7 bases. The CDR3 consists of 15 residues. Germline V gene data show CDR1 as MDHEN and CDR2 as SYDVKM. V lost 8 bases to trimming and J lost 5 bases; unmatched junction nucleotides: 13. The CDR3 sequence: CASAPGGIGKDTQYF. CDR3 bases: TGTGCCAGCGCCCCGGGGGGTATCGGGAAAGATACGCAGTATTTT.

The rearrangement joins TRBV19 to TRBJ2-2; D may be TRBD1 or TRBD2 (5 bases each). V was clipped by 7 bases and J by 2 bases, with 20 bases between them. Germline values: CDR1 LNHDA, CDR2 SQIVND (reference sequence). The CDR3 totals 17 residues. CDR3 sequence (DNA): TGTGCCAGTACCAGATCGGGGCGGTCCACTAACACCGGGGAGCTGTTTTTT. It translates to CASTRSGRSTNTGELFF. The whole variable domain, filled in from reference TRBV19 and TRBJ2-2, reads DGGITQSPKYLFRKEGQNVTLSCEQNLNHDAMYWYRQDPGQGLRLIYYSQIVNDFQKGDIAEGYSVSREKKESFPLTVTSAQKNPTAFYLCASTRSGRSTNTGELFFGEGSRLTVL.

The chain uses TRBV5-5 and TRBJ1-1; possibly TRBD1 for D (5 bases). Per germline, CDR1 SGHKS and CDR2 YYEKEE (reference sequence). CDR3 length: 14 amino acids. V gave up 4 bases and J gave up 0 bases, with 10 bases separating them. In DNA, the CDR3 is TGTGCCAGCAGCACACAGGTCTTGAACACTGAAGCTTTCTTT. Translated, it gives CASSTQVLNTEAFF.

The rearrangement links TRBV5-4 to TRBJ1-2, with D possibly TRBD1 on 5 matching bases. Trimming took 1 base from V and 8 from J, leaving 12 bases between them. Germline V gene data show CDR1 as SGHNT and CDR2 as YYREEE (reference sequence). The length of the CDR3 is 13 residues. The chain's CDR3 is CASSLRGVEGYTF. Here the CDR3 DNA reads TGTGCCAGCAGCTTGCGGGGGGTGGAAGGCTACACCTTC.

This clone appeared a few times. V and J are TRBV19 and TRBJ1-6; D is undetermined. Germline loops: CDR1 LNHDA, CDR2 SQIVND (reference sequence). V shed 3 bases and J shed 10 bases, with 10 bases lying between them. This CDR3 has 13 residues. As DNA, the CDR3 is TGTGCCAGTAGTATGGGCGAGCGCTCACCCCTCCACTTT. It specifies CASSMGERSPLHF.

The chain joins TRBV15 to TRBJ1-4; the D gene is possibly TRBD1 (6 bases). The CDR3 totals 16 residues. The germline V gene has CDR1 LNHNV and CDR2 YYDKDF (reference sequence). Trimming left V 1 base short and J 6 bases short, with 15 bases between. In DNA form, the CDR3 reads TGTGCCACCAGCAGAGTTCGGGGACACAGGGATGAAAAACTGTTTTTT. This translates into CATSRVRGHRDEKLFF.

This clone was observed once. The rearrangement joins TRBV7-6 to TRBJ2-1, with D hard to call. Germline CDR1 reads SGHVS; CDR2 reads FNYEAQ. V was pared by 1 base and J by 2 bases, with 12 bases between. The CDR3 loop spans 16 amino acids. For the CDR3, the DNA is TGTGCCAGCAGCTTAGAGTCAGGAGTGGCCTACAATGAGCAGTTCTTC. It is translated as CASSLESGVAYNEQFF.

V gene TRBV3-1 (or the pseudogene TRBV3-2) combines with J gene TRBJ1-6; no definite D call. The germline gives CDR1 LGHDT, CDR2 YNNKEL (reference sequence). V lost 4 bases and J lost 8, with 15 bases in between. The CDR3 has 15 amino acids. The DNA for the CDR3 is TGTGCCAGCAGCCGCATAAAGGGTCACCATTCACCCCTCCACTTT. It codes for CASSRIKGHHSPLHF.

V is TRBV5-1 and J is TRBJ2-7; no firm D call. Between the trimmed V and J ends, which lost 2 bases and 2 bases, there was a span of 11 bases. Germline V gene sequence: CDR1 SGHRS, CDR2 YFSETQ. CDR3 size: 14 residues. As DNA, the CDR3 is TGCGCCAGCAGCTTAGCAGTAGATCCCTACGAGCAGTACTTC. This gives the protein CASSLAVDPYEQYF.

This clone is a singleton in its sample. The CDR3 DNA follows: TGTGCCAGCAGCCCGGGACTAGCCTCCTCCTACGAGCAGTACTTC. It translates to CASSPGLASSYEQYF. V and J are TRBV3-1 (or the pseudogene TRBV3-2) and TRBJ2-7, with 9 bases identical to TRBD2. Looked up from germline, CDR1 is LGHDT and CDR2 is YNNKEL (reference sequence). V shed 4 bases and J 0 bases; nucleotides not matched to a gene: 4. The CDR3 sequence is 15 residues long.